A single sample gave rise to the 20 T cell receptor beta chains below, sequenced in a study of shared clonotypes between healthy human individuals. Using immunoSEQ multiplex PCR, the repertoire was profiled, and TCRdb retains in-frame clones only, with some absent. The sample contains about 1 million clones, 65% to 75% of which appear only once. Sequencing used memory CD4+ T cells sorted from blood. Subset: CD45RA-negative fraction. The receptor source for this set is a man aged 18-30 years in good health.

The chain uses TRBV27 and TRBJ2-7; 7 nucleotides match TRBD1. The CDR3 length is 13 residues. Germline CDR1 reads MNHEY; CDR2 reads SMNVEV (reference sequence). J lost 6 bases, V lost 5 bases, and 7 bases had no gene match. The CDR3 protein is CASSRQGRVEQYF. The DNA of the CDR3 is TGTGCCAGCAGTCGACAGGGAAGGGTCGAGCAGTACTTC.

This sequence joins TRBV11-2 and TRBJ1-1; D is undetermined. The germline V gene encodes CDR1 SGHAT and CDR2 FQNNGV. V gave up 7 bases and J gave up 1 base, with 13 bases separating them. The CDR3 sequence is 14 residues long. CDR3 nucleotide sequence: TGTGCCAGCATCCTTAGTCCAGGGAACACTGAAGCTTTCTTT. Its translation is CASILSPGNTEAFF.

The chain couples TRBV27 to TRBJ1-3; no clear D. The V gene's germline CDR1 is MNHEY and CDR2 SMNVEV (reference sequence). The V gene lost 0 bases and the J gene lost 2 bases, with 8 bases spanning the gap. CDR3 size: 15 residues. The CDR3: CASSLSAGPGNTIYF. CDR3 sequence (DNA): TGTGCCAGCAGTTTATCGGCAGGTCCTGGAAACACCATATATTTT.

This clone was counted once. The CDR3 sequence: CAWSRLLAGAETQYF. The CDR3 DNA reads as TGTGCCTGGAGTCGGTTGCTAGCGGGGGCTGAGACCCAGTACTTC. V is TRBV30 and J is TRBJ2-5, with TRBD2 matching over 10 bases. Germline V gives CDR1 GTSNPN, CDR2 SVGIG (reference sequence). J lost 5 bases, V lost 2 bases, and 8 bases had no gene match. This CDR3 spans 15 amino acids.

This chain uses TRBV30 with TRBJ1-4; D is possibly TRBD1 (6 bases). Germline lookup yields CDR1 GTSNPN and CDR2 SVGIG (reference sequence). Trimming removed 2 bases at V and 6 bases at J, with 13 bases between. This CDR3 comprises 14 residues. CDR3 sequence reads: CAWSRGGIDEKLFF. In nucleotides, the CDR3 is TGTGCCTGGAGTAGAGGGGGTATTGATGAAAAACTGTTTTTT. The full variable domain, in which reference TRBV30 and TRBJ1-4 provide the parts outside the CDR3, is SQTIHQWPATLVQPVGSPLSLECTVEGTSNPNLYWYRQAAGRGLQLLFYSVGIGQISSEVPQNLSASRPQDRQFILSSKKLLLSDSGFYLCAWSRGGIDEKLFFGSGTQLSVL.

The V gene is TRBV6-1, the J gene TRBJ1-3, with D perhaps matching TRBD1 (6 bases). Germline assignment: CDR1 MNHNS and CDR2 SASEGT. The germline V and J ends were trimmed by 7 bases and 0 bases, with 10 bases remaining between them. The CDR3 runs to 14 residues. The CDR3 protein is CASKQGLSGNTIYF. The CDR3 DNA reads TGTGCCAGCAAACAGGGCCTCTCTGGAAACACCATATATTTT.

This clone was detected only once. This chain uses TRBV14 with TRBJ2-2; D unclear. CDR3 size: 14 residues. CDR1 is SGHDN and CDR2 is FVKESK in the germline V gene. V lost 6 bases to trimming and J lost 4 bases, with 12 bases between them. As DNA, the CDR3 is TGTGCCAGCAGTAAGGGTTTGGGCACCGGGGAGCTGTTTTTT. It yields the protein CASSKGLGTGELFF. The variable domain in full, with the rest retrieved from reference TRBV14 and TRBJ2-2, is EAGVTQFPSHSVIEKGQTVTLRCDPISGHDNLYWYRRVMGKEIKFLLHFVKESKQDESGMPNNRFLAERTGGTYSTLKVQPAELEDSGVYFCASSKGLGTGELFFGEGSRLTVL.

The chain is built from TRBV5-1 and TRBJ2-5, with no clear D. CDR1 and CDR2 (germline): SGHRS, YFSETQ. The CDR3 is 13 amino acids. The V end was cut by 5 bases, the J end by 3 bases, with 11 bases between. The CDR3 sequence: CASSGYAEETQYF. The DNA for the CDR3 is TGCGCCAGCAGTGGGTACGCCGAAGAGACCCAGTACTTC. Looking up the rest from reference TRBV5-1 and TRBJ2-5 gives the full variable domain: KAGVTQTPRYLIKTRGQQVTLSCSPISGHRSVSWYQQTPGQGLQFLFEYFSETQRNKGNFPGRFSGRQFSNSRSEMNVSTLELGDSALYLCASSGYAEETQYFGPGTRLLVL.

As concerns this clone: A read error may explain this, as a much larger clone is one base away. DNA for the CDR3: TGCGCCAGCAGCTTGGGGCAGGGGGACTACGAGCAGTACTTC. It specifies CASSLGQGDYEQYF. The chain uses TRBV5-1 and TRBJ2-7; 7 bases align to TRBD1. CDR1 is SGHRS, CDR2 YFSETQ, per germline. The length of the CDR3 is 14 residues. Germline trimming cut 0 bases from V and 3 bases from J; bases unmatched to any gene: 3.

The genes are TRBV6-1 and TRBJ2-7, with 9 nucleotides matching TRBD1. Germline V gene lookup returns CDR1 MNHNS and CDR2 SASEGT. V shed 4 bases and J 1 base; nucleotides not matched to a gene: 11. CDR3 length equals 17 residues. In DNA, the CDR3 is TGTGCCAGCAGTGGGTTGCCGGGACAGGGTAGGTCCTACGAGCAGTACTTC. Translated, it gives CASSGLPGQGRSYEQYF.

This clone was detected only once. The chain is built from TRBV5-1 and TRBJ2-3, with 10 positions matching TRBD2. The CDR3 totals 16 residues. V lost 1 base and J lost 5; bases outside the gene matches: 7. In germline, CDR1 is SGHRS, CDR2 YFSETQ. The CDR3 DNA sequence: TGCGCCAGCAGCTTGAGAGCGGGGGGGATAGGAGATACGCAGTATTTT. Protein product: CASSLRAGGIGDTQYF. The full variable domain, rest sourced from reference TRBV5-1 and TRBJ2-3, is KAGVTQTPRYLIKTRGQQVTLSCSPISGHRSVSWYQQTPGQGLQFLFEYFSETQRNKGNFPGRFSGRQFSNSRSEMNVSTLELGDSALYLCASSLRAGGIGDTQYFGPGTRLTVL.

V is TRBV19 and J is TRBJ1-1; D remains unclear. CDR1 and CDR2 (germline): LNHDA, SQIVND (reference sequence). Trimming took off 5 bases at V and 8 bases at J, with 15 bases between the two ends. The CDR3 length is 13 residues. The CDR3 is CASSPQLWSEAFF. CDR3 nucleotides: TGTGCCAGTAGTCCACAGCTTTGGAGCGAAGCTTTCTTT.

In this sample, this clone turned up a few times. This specimen includes other DNA sequences encoding the same CDR3. The chain combines TRBV30 with TRBJ2-7; D ambiguous. The CDR3 length is 11 residues. The V end was cut by 1 base, the J end by 5 bases, with 6 bases between. CDR1 and CDR2 (germline): GTSNPN, SVGIG (reference sequence). The CDR3 DNA is TGTGCCTGGAGTGATAGGGACGAGCAGTACTTC. It translates to CAWSDRDEQYF.

V is TRBV5-4 and J is TRBJ2-1, with D perhaps TRBD2 (7 bases). Germline V gene data show CDR1 as SGHNT and CDR2 as YYREEE (reference sequence). The CDR3 loop spans 15 amino acids. Trimming took off 4 bases at V and 4 bases at J, with 15 bases between the two ends. This CDR3 reads CASSHGGPKYNEQFF. DNA for the CDR3: TGTGCCAGCAGCCACGGGGGGCCCAAGTACAATGAGCAGTTCTTC.

The CDR3 protein is CASSPPAVIYEQYF. The DNA of the CDR3 is TGTGCCAGCTCACCACCGGCCGTGATCTACGAGCAGTACTTC. This chain links TRBV18 with TRBJ2-7; the D is unclear. Trimming took 0 bases from V and 3 from J, leaving 9 bases between them. Germline CDR1 reads KGHSH; CDR2 reads LQKENI. CDR3 length: 14 residues.

J is TRBJ1-5 and V is TRBV19; weak D call: TRBD1 (5 bases). The CDR3 contains 13 residues. Germline V lookup: CDR1 LNHDA, CDR2 SQIVND (reference sequence). The V end was cut by 7 bases, the J end by 7 bases, with 14 bases between. CDR3 bases: TGTGCCAGTACTGGGGACGCCGGCCAGCCCCAGCATTTT. As protein: CASTGDAGQPQHF.

V gene TRBV2 combines with J gene TRBJ2-6, with D possibly matching TRBD1 (5 bases). V gave up 9 bases and J gave up 4 bases, with 10 bases separating them. Germline-derived CDR1 and CDR2 are SNHLY and FYNNEI. The length of the CDR3 is 13 residues. The CDR3 sequence is CARTASGANVLTF. The CDR3 bases are TGTGCCAGGACAGCATCCGGGGCCAACGTCCTGACTTTC.

The chain links TRBV21-1 to TRBJ2-7. TRBV21-1 is a pseudogene. This CDR3 contains 11 residues. The CDR3: CASSKSTMQYF. The CDR3 region has the DNA TGTGCCAGCAGCAAAAGTACCATGCAGTACTTC.

The chain is built from TRBV6-6 and TRBJ2-3, with 12 bases fitting TRBD2. V lost 6 bases to trimming and J lost 3 bases; unmatched junction nucleotides: 4. Looked up from germline, CDR1 is MNHNY and CDR2 is SVGAGI (reference sequence). CDR3 length equals 15 residues. The CDR3 nucleotides read TGTGCCAGCAGGCTAGCGGGGGGGCCAACAGATACGCAGTATTTT. Translating gives CASRLAGGPTDTQYF.

The rearrangement links TRBV9 to TRBJ1-2; 12 bases match TRBD1. The V gene end was trimmed by 4 bases and the J gene end by 8 bases; junction bases not matched to a gene: 6. There are 14 residues in the CDR3. Germline V gene lookup returns CDR1 SGDLS and CDR2 YYNGEE. The CDR3 is CASSPGTGGMGYTF. The CDR3 DNA reads as TGTGCCAGCAGCCCGGGGACAGGGGGCATGGGCTACACCTTC. The full variable domain, completed using reference TRBV9 and TRBJ1-2, is DSGVTQTPKHLITATGQRVTLRCSPRSGDLSVYWYQQSLDQGLQFLIQYYNGEERAKGNILERFSAQQFPDLHSELNLSSLELGDSALYFCASSPGTGGMGYTFGSGTRLTVV.